Sequencing of this TCR beta chain was carried out in a study of a mutant IDH1 vaccine in newly diagnosed glioma. Across the study: Scheduled at week 35, visit V12 preceded visit V13, held at week 47.

Indicated time point: week 35, safety follow-up. A 20-mer mutant IDH1 peptide at 300 ug was injected subcutaneously with topical imiquimod. TCRdb's copy holds only in-frame clones and misses some; the assay was immunoSEQ multiplex PCR. The sample has 20,000 to 30,000 clones; approximately 87% are singletons. This clone has only one observation. The target antigen is unknown. The CDR3 is 15 amino acids. J was trimmed by 1 base and V by 7 bases; bases with no gene match: 6. Germline CDR1 ENHRY, CDR2 SYGVKD. The sequencing used PBMCs, collected from a glioma patient whose treatment included an IDH1 peptide vaccine. This receptor was identified in a young man with glioma. The V gene is TRBV10-3, the J gene TRBJ2-2; TRBD2 aligns across 7 bases. The CDR3: CAINREGRNTGELFF. The DNA of the CDR3 is TGTGCCATCAATAGGGAGGGAAGGAACACCGGGGAGCTGTTTTTT.